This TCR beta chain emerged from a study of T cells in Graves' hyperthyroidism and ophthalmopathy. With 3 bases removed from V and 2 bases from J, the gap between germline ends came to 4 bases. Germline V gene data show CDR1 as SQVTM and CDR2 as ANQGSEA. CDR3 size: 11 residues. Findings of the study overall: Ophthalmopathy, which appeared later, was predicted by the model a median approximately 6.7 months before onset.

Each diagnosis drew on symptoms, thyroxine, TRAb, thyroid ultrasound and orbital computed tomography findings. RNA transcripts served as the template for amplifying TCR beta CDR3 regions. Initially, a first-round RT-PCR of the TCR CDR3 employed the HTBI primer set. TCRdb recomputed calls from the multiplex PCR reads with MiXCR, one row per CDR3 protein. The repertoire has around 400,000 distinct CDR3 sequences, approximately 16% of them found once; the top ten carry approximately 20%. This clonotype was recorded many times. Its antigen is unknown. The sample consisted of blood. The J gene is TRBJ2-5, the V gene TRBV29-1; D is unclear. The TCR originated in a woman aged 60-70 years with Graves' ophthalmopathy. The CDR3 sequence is CSVDQQETQYF. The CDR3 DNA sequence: TGCAGCGTTGACCAGCAAGAGACCCAGTACTTC.